This TCR beta chain appears in the sequencing data of a study of blood T cells in healthy people across ages. The CDR3 loop spans 14 amino acids. V shed 2 bases and J shed 1 base, with 8 bases lying between them. Germline CDR1 is SGHTA and CDR2 is FQGNSA. This clonotype was observed once. For the second PCR, which ran for about 7 to 12 cycles, a sample-barcoded 5' primer and a J-beta primer mix were used. TCRdb analysed the 5' RACE reads with MiXCR anew, one entry per CDR3 protein. The sample yields about 510,000 distinct CDR3 sequences, about 25% seen once. The same data also contributed to another study, on T cells of mothers and their children. According to that study: The donor cohort consisted of a few healthy Caucasian mothers and their six children. The cDNA synthesis received all extracted RNA, at about 1.5 ug per 15 ul.

The source is a boy between 2 and 10 years old in good health. Sequenced: blood. The chain carries TRBV7-2 and TRBJ2-5; D remains unclear. As DNA, the CDR3 is TGTGCCAGCAGCTTAAGGTTCAGCCAAGAGACCCAGTACTTC. Its translation: CASSLRFSQETQYF.